Sequencing of this T cell receptor beta chain was carried out in a study of regulatory T cells in long-lasting Graves disease. iRepertoire HTBI primers and Arm-PCR of CDR3 regions built TCR beta libraries. MiXCR, run by TCRdb on the multiplex PCR reads, gives a single entry per CDR3 protein. Among over 650,000 distinct CDR3 sequences listed, approximately 29% were seen once. As for time point: persistent/refractory GD, antithyroid drugs over 5 years with positive TRAb. Extracted PBMC RNA gave rise to the TCR library. As concerns this clonotype: Its antigen remains unknown.

Whole-study findings and limits: Less diverse TCR repertoires were seen in persistent Graves' patients than in newly diagnosed ones.

The CDR3 loop spans 14 amino acids. Trimming pared 0 bases from V and 5 bases from J, leaving 10 bases between. Germline-derived CDR1 and CDR2 are SGHVS and FNYEAQ. The sequence derives from a female donor with Graves disease. The J gene is TRBJ2-5, the V gene TRBV7-6; no firm D call. The material sequenced was peripheral blood mononuclear cells (PBMCs), taken when the disease was refractory, from a patient treated with antithyroid drugs. The CDR3 nucleotides read TGTGCCAGCAGCTTAGCGGGCCCCCGCGAGACCCAGTACTTC. This encodes CASSLAGPRETQYF.